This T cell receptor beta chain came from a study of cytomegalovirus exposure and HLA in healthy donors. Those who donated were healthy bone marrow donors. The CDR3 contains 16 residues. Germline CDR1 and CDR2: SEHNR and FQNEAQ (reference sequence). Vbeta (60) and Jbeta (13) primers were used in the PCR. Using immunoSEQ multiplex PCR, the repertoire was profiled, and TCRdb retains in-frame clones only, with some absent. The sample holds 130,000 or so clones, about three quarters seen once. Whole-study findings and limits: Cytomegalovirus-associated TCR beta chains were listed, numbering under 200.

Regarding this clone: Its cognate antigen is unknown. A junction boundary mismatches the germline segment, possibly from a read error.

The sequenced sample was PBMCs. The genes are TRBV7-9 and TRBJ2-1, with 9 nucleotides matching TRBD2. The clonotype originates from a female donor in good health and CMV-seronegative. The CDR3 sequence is CSSSLGVAGGPDEQFF. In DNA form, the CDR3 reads TGTTCCAGCAGCTTAGGGGTGGCGGGAGGGCCCGATGAGCAGTTCTTC.